The clone carrying this T cell receptor beta chain appeared many times. What it recognizes is unknown. The sample originates from a study of metastatic and nonmetastatic thyroid tumors. TCRdb re-called the PCR reads through MiXCR. The sample lists roughly 30,000 clones; approximately 29% were seen once. All patients reached thyroid surgery having received no treatment beforehand. This CDR3 has 15 residues. The germline V gene encodes CDR1 SNHLY and CDR2 FYNNEI. Trimming removed 3 bases at V and 6 bases at J, with 18 bases between. General study findings and limits: In blood and tumor, TCR beta diversity was reportedly significantly higher in malignant thyroid tumors than in benign nodules.

This chain connects TRBV2 to TRBJ2-7; D could derive from TRBD1 or TRBD2 (5 bases each). This receptor was obtained from a female donor with papillary thyroid cancer or a benign thyroid nodule (not recorded which). Some clones in this sample may be carry-over from other donors' samples. The source material was blood. This chain's CDR3 is CASSEQAVRAREQYF. The CDR3 DNA is TGTGCCAGCAGTGAGCAAGCGGTCAGGGCTCGCGAGCAGTACTTC. The full variable domain, with the rest looked up from reference TRBV2 and TRBJ2-7, is EPEVTQTPSHQVTQMGQEVILRCVPISNHLYFYWYRQILGQKVEFLVSFYNNEISEKSEIFDDQFSVERPDGSNFTLKIRSTKLEDSAMYFCASSEQAVRAREQYFGPGTRLTVT.